This passage covers 27 T cell receptor beta chains from one sample sequenced in a study of cytomegalovirus exposure and HLA in healthy donors. In the PCR, 60 Vbeta and 13 Jbeta primers were used. Measured with immunoSEQ multiplex PCR; TCRdb has only the in-frame clones, and not every one. The sample includes 35,000 to 55,000 clones, around 58% of them seen just once. Sequencing input: PBMCs. Every receptor here comes from a man between 60 and 75 years old in good health and CMV-seropositive.

This clone was seen a few times. This chain joins TRBV7-2 and TRBJ2-1, with 7 bases lining up with TRBD2. CDR1 and CDR2 (germline): SGHTA, FQGNSA. Germline trimming cut 1 base from V and 4 bases from J; bases unmatched to any gene: 4. The CDR3 runs 15 residues. The CDR3 here is CASSLGGSRYNEQFF. The CDR3 nucleotides are TGTGCCAGCAGCTTAGGCGGGAGCCGGTACAATGAGCAGTTCTTC.

This clone was counted only a few times. This chain joins TRBV30 and TRBJ1-1; possible D gene TRBD1, 5 bases. Germline assignment: CDR1 GTSNPN and CDR2 SVGIG (reference sequence). This CDR3 comprises 13 residues. Trimming took off 1 base at V and 1 base at J, with 7 bases between the two ends. The CDR3 reads CAWSETENTEAFF. The CDR3 DNA follows: TGTGCCTGGAGTGAGACAGAGAACACTGAAGCTTTCTTT.

The chain joins TRBV19 to TRBJ1-4, with 7 bases identical to TRBD1. Germline CDR1 reads LNHDA; CDR2 reads SQIVND (reference sequence). Trimming at V came to 5 bases and at J to 4 bases, leaving 4 bases not matched to a gene. The CDR3 covers 14 residues. CDR3 DNA: TGTGCCAGTAGTGGCGGGACAGTTAATGAAAAACTGTTTTTT. It is translated as CASSGGTVNEKLFF.

This clone was detected only a few times. The chain has TRBV9 and TRBJ2-3; 13 nucleotides agree with TRBD2. CDR1 SGDLS and CDR2 YYNGEE come from the germline V gene. The CDR3 runs to 19 residues. The V and J ends lost 3 bases and 4 bases, in that order; junction bases with no gene match: 14. DNA for the CDR3: TGTGCCAGCAGCGAAGGTAGGACTAGCGGGAGTCGTTTATCAGATACGCAGTATTTT. This encodes CASSEGRTSGSRLSDTQYF. The complete variable domain, with remaining parts taken from reference TRBV9 and TRBJ2-3, reads DSGVTQTPKHLITATGQRVTLRCSPRSGDLSVYWYQQSLDQGLQFLIQYYNGEERAKGNILERFSAQQFPDLHSELNLSSLELGDSALYFCASSEGRTSGSRLSDTQYFGPGTRLTVL.

In DNA form, the CDR3 reads TGTGCCAGCCTGGGACTAGCGGGAAACACCGGGGAGCTGTTTTTT. This encodes CASLGLAGNTGELFF. The rearrangement joins TRBV19 to TRBJ2-2; 13 nucleotides agree with TRBD2. Losses at the gene ends were 9 bases for V and 2 bases for J; bases not matched to a gene: 3. CDR1 is LNHDA and CDR2 is SQIVND in the germline V gene (reference sequence). The CDR3 has 15 residues. The full variable domain, rest sourced from reference TRBV19 and TRBJ2-2, is DGGITQSPKYLFRKEGQNVTLSCEQNLNHDAMYWYRQDPGQGLRLIYYSQIVNDFQKGDIAEGYSVSREKKESFPLTVTSAQKNPTAFYLCASLGLAGNTGELFFGEGSRLTVL.

This clone was found once. V and J are TRBV7-6 and TRBJ2-5, with 8 bases fitting TRBD1. The CDR3 sequence is 15 residues long. Germline V lookup: CDR1 SGHVS, CDR2 FNYEAQ. V trimming: 1 base; J trimming: 1 base; junction bases outside the gene matches: 2. CDR3 amino acids: CASSLGQGIQETQYF. CDR3 DNA: TGTGCCAGCAGCTTAGGACAGGGGATCCAAGAGACCCAGTACTTC.

This rearrangement joins TRBV2 to TRBJ2-3; 8 bases map to TRBD1. V was clipped by 5 bases and J by 4 bases; unmatched bases: 2. This CDR3 has 13 amino acids. Germline values: CDR1 SNHLY, CDR2 FYNNEI. CDR3 region: CASSLQGADTQYF. CDR3 DNA: TGTGCCAGCAGTTTACAGGGGGCAGATACGCAGTATTTT.

The V gene is TRBV11-2, the J gene TRBJ2-2; 10 nucleotides align to TRBD2. The junction had 6 bases not matched to a gene; V was cut back by 5 bases and J by 3 bases. The length of the CDR3 is 16 residues. Germline values: CDR1 SGHAT, CDR2 FQNNGV. This CDR3 reads CASSQREGLDTGELFF. CDR3 bases: TGTGCCAGCAGCCAGCGGGAGGGGTTGGACACCGGGGAGCTGTTTTTT.

The chain employs TRBV28 and TRBJ1-1, with unresolved D. The length of the CDR3 is 12 residues. Germline values: CDR1 MDHEN, CDR2 SYDVKM. V was cut by 4 bases and J by 0 bases, with 3 bases left in between. The DNA for the CDR3 is TGTGCCAGCAGTTCGGTGAACACTGAAGCTTTCTTT. As protein: CASSSVNTEAFF.

This chain links TRBV15 with TRBJ2-1; 8 positions match TRBD1. The CDR3 totals 14 residues. Looked up from germline, CDR1 is LNHNV and CDR2 is YYDKDF (reference sequence). With 3 bases clipped from V and 8 bases from J, the junction kept 6 bases outside the gene matches. DNA of the CDR3: TGTGCCACCAGCAGCGTCGACAGGGGCGATGAGCAGTTCTTC. It codes for CATSSVDRGDEQFF. Based on the CDR3 plus reference TRBV15 and TRBJ2-1, the full variable domain is DAMVIQNPRYQVTQFGKPVTLSCSQTLNHNVMYWYQQKSSQAPKLLFHYYDKDFNNEADTPDNFQSRRPNTSFCFLDIRSPGLGDTAMYLCATSSVDRGDEQFFGPGTRLTVL.

This chain uses TRBV7-2 with TRBJ2-1, with a tentative D call TRBD2 (6 bases). CDR3 length equals 14 residues. CDR1 is SGHTA and CDR2 is FQGNSA in the germline V gene. With 2 bases removed from V and 5 bases from J, the gap between germline ends came to 10 bases. CDR3 residues: CASSLTGENNEQFF. The CDR3 nucleotides read TGTGCCAGCAGCTTAACGGGAGAGAACAATGAGCAGTTCTTC.

This chain connects TRBV30 to TRBJ2-7; tentative D call: TRBD2 (6 bases). Trimming left V 5 bases short and J 7 bases short, with 9 bases between. Germline V gene data show CDR1 as GTSNPN and CDR2 as SVGIG (reference sequence). CDR3 length: 10 residues. The DNA of the CDR3 is TGTGCCTGGGCCCGGGGGGAGCAGTACTTC. Translating it yields CAWARGEQYF.

This chain joins TRBV15 and TRBJ2-1, with 16 nucleotides matching TRBD2. The length of the CDR3 is 16 residues. Germline loops: CDR1 LNHNV, CDR2 YYDKDF (reference sequence). After removal of 4 bases from V and 16 bases from J, the junction contained 13 bases not matched to a gene. The CDR3 sequence: CATSKDRGLAGGPQFF. Here the CDR3 DNA reads TGTGCCACCAGCAAAGACAGGGGACTAGCGGGAGGGCCTCAATTCTTC.

The chain joins TRBV4-3 to TRBJ2-7, with D perhaps matching TRBD2 (6 bases). The CDR3 runs to 18 residues. V lost 1 base to trimming and J lost 5 bases, with 24 bases between them. Germline CDR1 LGHNA, CDR2 YSLEER. CDR3 nucleotides: TGCGCCAGCAGCCAAGCGCACTACCGCAGCGGGTTAATCGACGAGCAGTACTTC. Translation gives CASSQAHYRSGLIDEQYF.

This clone was seen only once. The chain links TRBV18 to TRBJ1-1, with no clear D. CDR1 is KGHSH and CDR2 is LQKENI in the germline V gene. Trimming took off 3 bases at V and 1 base at J, with 6 bases between the two ends. This CDR3 has 13 amino acids. CDR3 DNA sequence: TGTGCCAGCTCACCGGGCCAGAACACTGAAGCTTTCTTT. Its protein product is CASSPGQNTEAFF. The full variable domain, in which reference TRBV18 and TRBJ1-1 provide the parts outside the CDR3, is NAGVMQNPRHLVRRRGQEARLRCSPMKGHSHVYWYRQLPEEGLKFMVYLQKENIIDESGMPKERFSAEFPKEGPSILRIQQVVRGDSAAYFCASSPGQNTEAFFGQGTRLTVV.

This clone was picked up a small number of times. The chain is built from TRBV5-1 and TRBJ2-3, with TRBD2 identical over 7 bases. The CDR3 runs 15 residues. Germline V gives CDR1 SGHRS, CDR2 YFSETQ. Trimming removed 5 bases from V and 10 bases from J; junction bases left unmatched: 16. The CDR3 reads CASRPSREPRFPQYF. Here the CDR3 DNA reads TGCGCCAGCAGACCCTCGCGGGAGCCCCGGTTCCCGCAGTATTTT.

The chain joins TRBV7-9 to TRBJ2-2; no clear D. This CDR3 is 15 amino acids long. Germline CDR1 reads SEHNR; CDR2 reads FQNEAQ (reference sequence). The V end lost 5 bases, the J end lost 5 bases, and 15 bases lay between the germline ends. The CDR3 sequence: CASSHEQVWTGELFF. In DNA form, the CDR3 reads TGTGCCAGCAGCCACGAGCAAGTATGGACCGGGGAGCTGTTTTTT.

This chain connects TRBV7-9 to TRBJ2-5; 8 nucleotides agree with TRBD1. Germline V CDR1 and CDR2: SEHNR, FQNEAQ (reference sequence). The CDR3 contains 15 residues. The V gene end was trimmed by 2 bases and the J gene end by 5 bases; junction bases not matched to a gene: 7. The CDR3 is CASSLWQGAVETQYF. The DNA for the CDR3 is TGTGCCAGCAGCTTATGGCAGGGGGCCGTTGAGACCCAGTACTTC.

The chain has TRBV9 and TRBJ2-1; 11 bases line up with TRBD1. Looked up from germline, CDR1 is SGDLS and CDR2 is YYNGEE. The CDR3 has 13 amino acids. Trimming took 3 bases from V and 9 from J; bases not matched to a gene: 2. CDR3: CASSAGTGGEQFF. In DNA, the CDR3 is TGTGCCAGCAGCGCGGGGACAGGGGGTGAGCAGTTCTTC.

This clone appeared once. The rearrangement uses TRBV6-5 and TRBJ2-5; the D gene is possibly TRBD1 (6 bases). CDR3 length: 13 residues. Germline lookup yields CDR1 MNHEY and CDR2 SVGAGI. V was clipped by 5 bases and J by 3 bases, with 10 bases between them. DNA of the CDR3: TGTGCCAGCAGTGGGACATTTAAAGAGACCCAGTACTTC. Encoded protein: CASSGTFKETQYF.

This clone was seen only a few times. J is TRBJ1-1 and V is TRBV6-5; 7 nucleotides line up with TRBD1. V shed 3 bases and J 5 bases; nucleotides not matched to a gene: 12. Germline V gene sequence: CDR1 MNHEY, CDR2 SVGAGI. CDR3 length equals 16 residues. This CDR3 reads CASSYRAGGLRTEAFF. The CDR3 nucleotides read TGTGCCAGCAGTTATCGGGCAGGGGGTCTGAGAACTGAAGCTTTCTTT.

V is TRBV7-9 and J is TRBJ2-3, with D unclear. The CDR3 is made up of 13 amino acids. V gave up 1 base and J gave up 4 bases, with 6 bases separating them. Germline lookup yields CDR1 SEHNR and CDR2 FQNEAQ (reference sequence). CDR3 protein: CASSLVLADTQYF. The DNA of the CDR3 is TGTGCCAGCAGCTTAGTTCTAGCAGATACGCAGTATTTT.

This rearrangement joins TRBV6-1 to TRBJ1-4; tentative D call: TRBD1 (6 bases). Germline V gene data show CDR1 as MNHNS and CDR2 as SASEGT. CDR3 size: 15 residues. Trimming shortened V by 3 bases and J by 8 bases, and 16 bases separated the two germline ends. CDR3 coding DNA: TGTGCCAGCAGTGACAACAGGGCTTTTGGCGAAAAACTGTTTTTT. Protein product: CASSDNRAFGEKLFF.

The chain employs TRBV6-5 and TRBJ2-1; 11 positions match TRBD2. CDR3 length: 16 residues. Germline V gene sequence: CDR1 MNHEY, CDR2 SVGAGI. V lost 4 bases, J lost 5 bases, and 7 bases stayed unmatched. The CDR3 loop is CASSSPTSGKHNEQFF. In DNA form, the CDR3 reads TGTGCCAGCAGTTCGCCGACTAGCGGGAAACACAATGAGCAGTTCTTC.

The V call is TRBV6-5, the J call TRBJ1-1; 7 bases agree with TRBD1. V dropped 7 bases and J dropped 4; count of bases not matched to a gene: 9. CDR3 length: 14 residues. From germline, CDR1 is MNHEY and CDR2 SVGAGI. For the CDR3, the DNA is TGTGCCAGCAAAGAACAGGGGATGGGCACTGAAGCTTTCTTT. This sequence encodes CASKEQGMGTEAFF.

V usage is TRBV5-4 and J usage is TRBJ2-2; D gene unclear. The CDR3 sequence is 15 residues long. In germline, CDR1 is SGHNT, CDR2 YYREEE (reference sequence). Trimming cost V 4 bases and J 6 bases, with 16 bases left between them. The DNA for the CDR3 is TGTGCCAGCAGCCCGGAACCTGGCGCGGCCGGGGAGCTGTTTTTT. Residues: CASSPEPGAAGELFF.

V and J are TRBV5-4 and TRBJ2-4, with TRBD2 identical over 8 bases. There are 16 residues in the CDR3. Germline assignment: CDR1 SGHNT and CDR2 YYREEE (reference sequence). Losses at the gene ends were 4 bases for V and 0 bases for J; bases not matched to a gene: 6. The CDR3 region is CASSPGGTLAKNIQYF. CDR3 DNA: TGTGCCAGCAGCCCGGGGGGGACGCTAGCCAAAAACATTCAGTACTTC.